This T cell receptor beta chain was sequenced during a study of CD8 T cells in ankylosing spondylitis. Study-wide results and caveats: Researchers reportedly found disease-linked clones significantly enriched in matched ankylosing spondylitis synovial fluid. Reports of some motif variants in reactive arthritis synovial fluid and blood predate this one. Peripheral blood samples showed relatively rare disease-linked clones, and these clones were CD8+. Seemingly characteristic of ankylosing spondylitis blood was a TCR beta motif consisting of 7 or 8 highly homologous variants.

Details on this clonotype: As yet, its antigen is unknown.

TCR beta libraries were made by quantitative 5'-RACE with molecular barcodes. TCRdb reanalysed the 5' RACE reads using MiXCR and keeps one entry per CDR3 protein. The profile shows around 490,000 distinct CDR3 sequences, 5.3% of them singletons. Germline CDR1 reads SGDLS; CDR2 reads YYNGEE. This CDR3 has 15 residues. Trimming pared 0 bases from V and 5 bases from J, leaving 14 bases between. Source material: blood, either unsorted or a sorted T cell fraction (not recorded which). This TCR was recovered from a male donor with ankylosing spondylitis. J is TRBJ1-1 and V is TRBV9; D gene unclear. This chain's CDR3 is CASSVGPLSGTEAFF. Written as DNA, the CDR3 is TGTGCCAGCAGCGTAGGACCCCTCAGTGGAACTGAAGCTTTCTTT.